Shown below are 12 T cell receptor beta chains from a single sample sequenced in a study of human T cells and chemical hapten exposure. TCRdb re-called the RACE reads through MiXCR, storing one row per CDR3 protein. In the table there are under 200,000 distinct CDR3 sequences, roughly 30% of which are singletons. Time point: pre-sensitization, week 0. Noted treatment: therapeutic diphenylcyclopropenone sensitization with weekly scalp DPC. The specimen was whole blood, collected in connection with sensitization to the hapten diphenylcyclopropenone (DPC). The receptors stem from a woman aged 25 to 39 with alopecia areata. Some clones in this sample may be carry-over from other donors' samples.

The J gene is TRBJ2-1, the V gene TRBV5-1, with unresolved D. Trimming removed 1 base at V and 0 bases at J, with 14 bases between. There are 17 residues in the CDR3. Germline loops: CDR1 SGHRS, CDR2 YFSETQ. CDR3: CASSLNGEGTSYNEQFF. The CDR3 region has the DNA TGCGCCAGCAGCTTGAATGGGGAAGGAACCTCCTACAATGAGCAGTTCTTC.

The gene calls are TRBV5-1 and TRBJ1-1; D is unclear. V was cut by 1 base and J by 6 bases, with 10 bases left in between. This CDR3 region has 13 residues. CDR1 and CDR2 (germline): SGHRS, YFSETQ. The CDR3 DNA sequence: TGCGCCAGCAGCTTGACGGAGGGTGCTGAAGCTTTCTTT. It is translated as CASSLTEGAEAFF.

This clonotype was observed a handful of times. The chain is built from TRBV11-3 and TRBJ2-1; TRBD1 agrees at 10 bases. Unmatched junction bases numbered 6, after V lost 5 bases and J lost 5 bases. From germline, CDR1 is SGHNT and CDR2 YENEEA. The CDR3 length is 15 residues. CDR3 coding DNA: TGTGCCAGCAGCCTGGGACAGGGGTCCAACAATGAGCAGTTCTTC. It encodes CASSLGQGSNNEQFF.

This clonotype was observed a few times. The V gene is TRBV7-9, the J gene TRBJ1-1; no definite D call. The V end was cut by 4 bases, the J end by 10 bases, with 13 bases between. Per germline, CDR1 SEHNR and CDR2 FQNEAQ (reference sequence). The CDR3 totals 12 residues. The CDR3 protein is CASSSYSRGAFF. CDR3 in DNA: TGTGCCAGCAGCTCGTACTCCCGAGGAGCTTTCTTT.

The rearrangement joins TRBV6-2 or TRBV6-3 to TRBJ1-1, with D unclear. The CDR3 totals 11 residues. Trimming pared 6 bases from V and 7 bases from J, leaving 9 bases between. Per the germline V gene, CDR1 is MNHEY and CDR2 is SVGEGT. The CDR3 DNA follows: TGTGCCAGCAGCAAAATGAATGAAGCTTTCTTT. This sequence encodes CASSKMNEAFF.

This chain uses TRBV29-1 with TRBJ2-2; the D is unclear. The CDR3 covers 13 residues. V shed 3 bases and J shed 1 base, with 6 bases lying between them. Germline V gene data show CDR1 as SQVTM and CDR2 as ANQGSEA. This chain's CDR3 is CSVDPRNTGELFF. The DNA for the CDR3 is TGCAGCGTTGACCCCAGGAACACCGGGGAGCTGTTTTTT.

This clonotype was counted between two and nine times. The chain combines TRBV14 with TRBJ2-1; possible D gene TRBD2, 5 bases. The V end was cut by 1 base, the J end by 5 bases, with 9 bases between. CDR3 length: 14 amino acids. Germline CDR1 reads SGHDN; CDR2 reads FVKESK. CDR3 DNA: TGTGCCAGCAGCCAAGTGGCGGGTGACAATGAGCAGTTCTTC. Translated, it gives CASSQVAGDNEQFF.

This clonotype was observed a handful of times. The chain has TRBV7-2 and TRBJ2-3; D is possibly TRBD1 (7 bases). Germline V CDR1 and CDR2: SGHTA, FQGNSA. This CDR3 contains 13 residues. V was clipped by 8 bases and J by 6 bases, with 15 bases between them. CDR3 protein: CASRGTARDTQYF. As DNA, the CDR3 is TGTGCCAGCCGCGGGACAGCTAGGGATACGCAGTATTTT.

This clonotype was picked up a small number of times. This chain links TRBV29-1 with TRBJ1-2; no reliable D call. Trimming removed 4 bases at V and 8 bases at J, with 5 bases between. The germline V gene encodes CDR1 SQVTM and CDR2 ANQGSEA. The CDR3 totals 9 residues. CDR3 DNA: TGCAGCGTTGGTATCGGCTACACCTTC. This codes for CSVGIGYTF.

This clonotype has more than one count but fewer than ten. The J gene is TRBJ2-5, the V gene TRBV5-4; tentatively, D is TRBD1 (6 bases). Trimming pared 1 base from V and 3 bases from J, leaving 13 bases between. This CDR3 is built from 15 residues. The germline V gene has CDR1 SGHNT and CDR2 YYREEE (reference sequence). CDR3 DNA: TGTGCCAGCAGCTTGTTTATAGGGGACAAAGAGACCCAGTACTTC. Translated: CASSLFIGDKETQYF.

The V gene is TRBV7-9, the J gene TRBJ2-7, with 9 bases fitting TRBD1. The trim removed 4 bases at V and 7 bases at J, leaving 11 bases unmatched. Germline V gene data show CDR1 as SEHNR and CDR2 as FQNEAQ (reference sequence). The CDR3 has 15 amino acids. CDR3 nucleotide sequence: TGTGCCAGCAGCTCCCGGGACAGGGCTATGGGGGAGCAGTACTTC. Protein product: CASSSRDRAMGEQYF.

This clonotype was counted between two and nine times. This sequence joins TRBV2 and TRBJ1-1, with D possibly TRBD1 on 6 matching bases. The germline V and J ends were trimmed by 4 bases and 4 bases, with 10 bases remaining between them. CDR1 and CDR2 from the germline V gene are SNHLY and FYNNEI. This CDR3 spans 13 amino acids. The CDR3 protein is CASSGQEATEAFF. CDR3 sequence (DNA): TGTGCCAGCAGTGGACAGGAGGCCACTGAAGCTTTCTTT.